These T cell receptor beta chains were read from a single sample in a study of shared clonotypes between healthy human individuals. Profiled with immunoSEQ multiplex PCR; TCRdb holds only in-frame clones, not every one. This sample has some 1 million clones; about three quarters occur once, and the top ten carry 1.4% to 1.5%. Sequencing was performed on memory CD4+ T cells sorted from blood. Receptor source: a man between 18 and 35 years old in good health. The CDR3 runs from the conserved cysteine through the conserved F or W. Fields, in order: V gene, CDR3 length, J gene, CDR3 protein.

v_gene: TRBV6-1
len: 18
j_gene: TRBJ2-6
CDR3aa: CASSEATSGRAGANVLTF

v_gene: TRBV5-1
len: 14
j_gene: TRBJ2-3
CDR3aa: CASSLSRSTDTQYF

v_gene: TRBV27
len: 14
j_gene: TRBJ1-2
CDR3aa: CASSPQGANYGYTF

v_gene: TRBV6-1
len: 14
j_gene: TRBJ1-3
CDR3aa: CATQLQVSGNTIYF

v_gene: TRBV28
len: 14
j_gene: TRBJ2-1
CDR3aa: CASGTSGTYNEQFF

v_gene: TRBV11-2
len: 15
j_gene: TRBJ2-3
CDR3aa: CASSLEGAPGDTQYF

v_gene: TRBV5-1
len: 15
j_gene: TRBJ1-1
CDR3aa: CASSLDGGRGTEAFF

v_gene: TRBV7-2
len: 14
j_gene: TRBJ2-7
CDR3aa: CASSPSMSSYEQYF

v_gene: TRBV4-2
len: 14
j_gene: TRBJ2-7
CDR3aa: CASSSGASGYEQYF

v_gene: TRBV10-3
len: 13
j_gene: TRBJ1-4
CDR3aa: CATHRATNEKLFF

v_gene: TRBV5-6
len: 12
j_gene: TRBJ1-1
CDR3aa: CASSLGWTEAFF

v_gene: TRBV7-2
len: 15
j_gene: TRBJ1-4
CDR3aa: CASSSAGGTNEKLFF

v_gene: TRBV7-3
len: 13
j_gene: TRBJ1-1
CDR3aa: CASAKQGRAEAFF

v_gene: TRBV27
len: 14
j_gene: TRBJ2-5
CDR3aa: CASSWTSGQETQYF

v_gene: TRBV5-6
len: 16
j_gene: TRBJ2-7
CDR3aa: CASIIAQGTRDYEQYF

v_gene: TRBV18
len: 17
j_gene: TRBJ1-3
CDR3aa: CASSPYQGLVAGNTIYF

v_gene: TRBV4-3
len: 17
j_gene: TRBJ2-5
CDR3aa: CASSKEALAGVPETQYF

v_gene: TRBV30
len: 13
j_gene: TRBJ1-1
CDR3aa: CAWRYRVDTEAFF

v_gene: TRBV7-9
len: 15
j_gene: TRBJ2-3
CDR3aa: CASSGGQGMSDTQYF

v_gene: TRBV9
len: 15
j_gene: TRBJ1-3
CDR3aa: CASSVVRNSGNTIYF

v_gene: TRBV30
len: 13
j_gene: TRBJ1-3
CDR3aa: CAWNRGLGNTIYF

v_gene: TRBV5-1
len: 14
j_gene: TRBJ2-7
CDR3aa: CASSIGSYDYEQYF

v_gene: TRBV11-1
len: 11
j_gene: TRBJ1-1
CDR3aa: CASSGSTEAFF

v_gene: TRBV7-6
len: 16
j_gene: TRBJ2-5
CDR3aa: CASISPEGRGVKTQYF

v_gene: TRBV5-1
len: 15
j_gene: TRBJ2-1
CDR3aa: CASSLALAGYNEQFF

v_gene: TRBV5-1
len: 11
j_gene: TRBJ2-7
CDR3aa: CAGTIRDEQYF

v_gene: TRBV7-9
len: 12
j_gene: TRBJ1-2
CDR3aa: CASSSQPAGYTF

v_gene: TRBV19
len: 15
j_gene: TRBJ2-2
CDR3aa: CASSIWGTNTGELFF

v_gene: TRBV29-1
len: 11
j_gene: TRBJ1-2
CDR3aa: CSVEWSYGYTF

v_gene: TRBV11-2
len: 18
j_gene: TRBJ2-3
CDR3aa: CASSFSLRADKRTDTQYF

v_gene: TRBV5-1
len: 16
j_gene: TRBJ2-6
CDR3aa: CASSHSPGSGANVLTF

v_gene: TRBV7-9
len: 16
j_gene: TRBJ2-5
CDR3aa: CASSMRRLAVAETQYF

v_gene: TRBV18
len: 15
j_gene: TRBJ1-3
CDR3aa: CASSPKERSGNTIYF

v_gene: TRBV7-2
len: 14
j_gene: TRBJ2-5
CDR3aa: CASSLISGWETQYF

v_gene: TRBV6-5
len: 16
j_gene: TRBJ1-4
CDR3aa: CASSYSRASGGEKLFF

v_gene: TRBV29-1
len: 15
j_gene: TRBJ2-5
CDR3aa: CSAGLAGGSGETQYF

v_gene: TRBV10-3
len: 16
j_gene: TRBJ1-2
CDR3aa: CAISNPRTGGSEGYTF

v_gene: TRBV7-8
len: 14
j_gene: TRBJ2-1
CDR3aa: CASSQRGLTNEQFF

v_gene: TRBV30
len: 15
j_gene: TRBJ1-4
CDR3aa: CAWSVWTGGYEKLFF

v_gene: TRBV15
len: 15
j_gene: TRBJ1-3
CDR3aa: CATSRRTGDGNTIYF

v_gene: TRBV5-4
len: 14
j_gene: TRBJ2-7
CDR3aa: CASSLDLGRYEQYF

v_gene: TRBV29-1
len: 11
j_gene: TRBJ2-7
CDR3aa: CSGGGTYEQYF

v_gene: TRBV7-9
len: 14
j_gene: TRBJ1-6
CDR3aa: CASSLGQDNSPLHF

v_gene: TRBV2
len: 14
j_gene: TRBJ1-5
CDR3aa: CASRDRGPVQPQHF

v_gene: TRBV7-8
len: 13
j_gene: TRBJ2-7
CDR3aa: CASSLVQGQGWYF

v_gene: TRBV7-9
len: 15
j_gene: TRBJ2-3
CDR3aa: CASSLGRAGTDTQYF